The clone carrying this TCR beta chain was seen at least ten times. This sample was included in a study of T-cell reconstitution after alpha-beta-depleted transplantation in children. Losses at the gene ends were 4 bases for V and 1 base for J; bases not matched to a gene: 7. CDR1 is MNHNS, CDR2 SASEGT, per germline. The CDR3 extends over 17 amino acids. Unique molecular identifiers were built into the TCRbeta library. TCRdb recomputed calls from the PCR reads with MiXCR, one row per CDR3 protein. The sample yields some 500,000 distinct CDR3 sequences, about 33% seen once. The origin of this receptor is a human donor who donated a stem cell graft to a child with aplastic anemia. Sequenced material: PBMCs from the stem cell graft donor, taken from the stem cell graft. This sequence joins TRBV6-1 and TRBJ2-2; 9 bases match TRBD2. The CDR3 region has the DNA TGTGCCAGCAGTGGCCCAATAGCGGGAGTGAACACCGGGGAGCTGTTTTTT. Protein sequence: CASSGPIAGVNTGELFF.